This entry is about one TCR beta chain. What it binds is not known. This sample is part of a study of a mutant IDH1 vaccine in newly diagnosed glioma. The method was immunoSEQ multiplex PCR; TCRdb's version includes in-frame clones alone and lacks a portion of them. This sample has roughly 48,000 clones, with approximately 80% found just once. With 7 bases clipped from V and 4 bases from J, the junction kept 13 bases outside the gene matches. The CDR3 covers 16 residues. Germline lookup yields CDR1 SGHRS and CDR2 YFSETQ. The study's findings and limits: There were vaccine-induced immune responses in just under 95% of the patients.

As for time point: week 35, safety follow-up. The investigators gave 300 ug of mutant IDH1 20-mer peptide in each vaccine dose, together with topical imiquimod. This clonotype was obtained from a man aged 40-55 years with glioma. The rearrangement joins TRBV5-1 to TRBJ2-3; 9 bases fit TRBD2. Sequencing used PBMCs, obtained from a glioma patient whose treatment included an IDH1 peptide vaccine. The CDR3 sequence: CASGTPAGGIADTQYF. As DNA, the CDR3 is TGCGCCAGCGGCACCCCCGCGGGAGGGATTGCAGATACGCAGTATTTT.